This T cell receptor (beta chain) was identified in a study of post-analysis software for immune sequencing data. Study as a whole: Courses of disease covered relapsing-remitting, secondary progressive and progressive-relapsing multiple sclerosis. Study outcomes and limitations: In patients, five TRBV segments were more frequent than in controls, with TRBV5-6, TRBV5-1 and TRBV20-1 among them. For normalized Chao1 diversity, multiple sclerosis patients scored significantly lower than controls did.

With respect to this clonotype: Its antigen is as yet unknown.

Germline V lookup: CDR1 SEHNR, CDR2 FQNEAQ (reference sequence). Trimming removed 1 base at V and 7 bases at J, with 13 bases between. CDR3 length equals 14 residues. Built from TCR beta cDNA, the libraries had unique molecular identifiers in them. When 1 to 10 million T cells were used, they gave roughly 490,000 cDNA molecules. A single record per CDR3 protein comes from TCRdb applying MiXCR to the PCR reads. The sample yields over 300,000 distinct CDR3 sequences, roughly 35% seen once. This chain joins TRBV7-9 and TRBJ1-1; no clear D gene. Sequences were obtained from blood. The receptor comes from a girl aged 10 to 17 with multiple sclerosis. The CDR3 is CASSLDVVQNEAFF. The CDR3 DNA reads TGTGCCAGCAGCTTAGACGTGGTACAGAATGAAGCTTTCTTT.